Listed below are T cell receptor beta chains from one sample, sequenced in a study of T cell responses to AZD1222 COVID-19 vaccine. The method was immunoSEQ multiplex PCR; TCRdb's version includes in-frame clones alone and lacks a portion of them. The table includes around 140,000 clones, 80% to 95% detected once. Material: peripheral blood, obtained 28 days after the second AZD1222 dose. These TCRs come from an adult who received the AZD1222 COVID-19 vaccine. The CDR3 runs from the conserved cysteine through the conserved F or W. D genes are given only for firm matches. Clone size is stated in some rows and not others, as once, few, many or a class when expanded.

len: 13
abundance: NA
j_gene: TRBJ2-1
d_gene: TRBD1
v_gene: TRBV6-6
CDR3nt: TGTGCCAGCAGTCAACAGGGGGCCTATGAGCAGTTCTTC
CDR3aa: CASSQQGAYEQFF

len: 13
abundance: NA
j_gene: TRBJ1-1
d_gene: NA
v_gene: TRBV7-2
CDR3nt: TGTGCCAGCAGCCCCAGACGGGACACTGAAGCTTTCTTT
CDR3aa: CASSPRRDTEAFF

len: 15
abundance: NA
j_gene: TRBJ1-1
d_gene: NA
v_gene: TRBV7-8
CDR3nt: TGTGCCAGCAGCTTAGGGGCAGCCTTGAACACTGAAGCTTTCTTT
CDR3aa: CASSLGAALNTEAFF

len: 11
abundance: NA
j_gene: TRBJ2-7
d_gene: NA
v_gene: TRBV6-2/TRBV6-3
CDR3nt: TGTGCCAGCAGTATGGGGGAAGAGCAGTACTTC
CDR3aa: CASSMGEEQYF

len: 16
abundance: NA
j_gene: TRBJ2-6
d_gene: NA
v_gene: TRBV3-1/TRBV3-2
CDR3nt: TGTGCCAGCAGCCAGGGGCTGAGCTCTGGGGCCAACGTCCTGACTTTC
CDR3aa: CASSQGLSSGANVLTF

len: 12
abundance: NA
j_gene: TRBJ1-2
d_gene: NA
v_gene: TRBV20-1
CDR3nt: TGCAGTGCTAGTATCCTGAACTATGGCTACACCTTC
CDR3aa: CSASILNYGYTF

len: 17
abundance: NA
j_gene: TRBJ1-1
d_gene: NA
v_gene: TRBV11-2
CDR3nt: TGTGCCAGCAGCTTAGAACTCCAGGGAGCAGGGAACACTGAAGCTTTCTTT
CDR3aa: CASSLELQGAGNTEAFF

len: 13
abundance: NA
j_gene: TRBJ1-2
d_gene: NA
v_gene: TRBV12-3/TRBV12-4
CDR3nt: TGTGCCAGCAGTTCCCCCGGGGATCATGGCTACACCTTC
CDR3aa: CASSSPGDHGYTF

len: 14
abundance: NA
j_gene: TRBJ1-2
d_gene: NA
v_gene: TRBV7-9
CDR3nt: TGTGCCAGCAGCTCTGACCGTGTATCCTATGGCTACACCTTC
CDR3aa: CASSSDRVSYGYTF

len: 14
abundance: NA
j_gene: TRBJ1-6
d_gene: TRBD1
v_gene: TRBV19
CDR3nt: TGTGCCAGTACCCCGGGACAGGGGGCTCCACCCCTCCACTTT
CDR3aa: CASTPGQGAPPLHF

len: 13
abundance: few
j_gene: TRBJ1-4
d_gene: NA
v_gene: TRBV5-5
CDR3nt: TGTGCCAGCCGCAGTGCAACTAATGAAAAACTGTTTTTT
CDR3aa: CASRSATNEKLFF

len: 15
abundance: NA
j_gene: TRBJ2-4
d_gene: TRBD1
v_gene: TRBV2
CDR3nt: TGTGCCAGCATGAAGGGGGCAGGTTACAGAAACATTCAGTACTTC
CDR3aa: CASMKGAGYRNIQYF

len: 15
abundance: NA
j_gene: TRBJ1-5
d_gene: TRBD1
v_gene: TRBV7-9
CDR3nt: TGTGCCAGCAGCTTCGACAGGGGAGGCAATCAGCCCCAGCATTTT
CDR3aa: CASSFDRGGNQPQHF

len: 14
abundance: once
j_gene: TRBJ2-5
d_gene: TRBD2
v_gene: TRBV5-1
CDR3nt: TGCGCCAGCAGTCCACTAGCGGGGGAAGAGACCCAGTACTTC
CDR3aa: CASSPLAGEETQYF

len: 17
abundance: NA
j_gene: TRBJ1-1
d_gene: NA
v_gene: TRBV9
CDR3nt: TGTGCCAGCAGCGCCCAGGGCGGGCTACAGGGCTTCACTGAAGCTTTCTTT
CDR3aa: CASSAQGGLQGFTEAFF

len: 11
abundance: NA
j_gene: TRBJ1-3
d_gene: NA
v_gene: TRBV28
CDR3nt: TGTGCCAGCAGTCTCGGAAACACCATATATTTT
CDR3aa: CASSLGNTIYF

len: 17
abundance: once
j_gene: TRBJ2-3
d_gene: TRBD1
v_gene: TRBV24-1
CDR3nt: TGTGCCACCAGTGAATGGACAGGGGGAGGGATCACAGATACGCAGTATTTT
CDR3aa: CATSEWTGGGITDTQYF

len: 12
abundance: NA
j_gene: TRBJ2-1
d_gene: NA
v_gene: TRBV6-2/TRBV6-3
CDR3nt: TGTGCCAGCAGCGATTACTTCAATGAGCAGTTCTTC
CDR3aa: CASSDYFNEQFF

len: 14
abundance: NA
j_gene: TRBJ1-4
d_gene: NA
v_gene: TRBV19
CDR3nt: TGTGCCAGTAGTATCTCGGGGTTGAATGAAAAACTGTTTTTT
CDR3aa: CASSISGLNEKLFF

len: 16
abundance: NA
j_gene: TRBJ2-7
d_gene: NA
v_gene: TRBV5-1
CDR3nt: TGCGCCAGCAGCTTGGGTTCAGGGGGAGGTATAGACGAGCAGTACTTC
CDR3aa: CASSLGSGGGIDEQYF

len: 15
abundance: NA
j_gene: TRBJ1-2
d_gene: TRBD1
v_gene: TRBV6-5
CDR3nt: TGTGCCAGCAGTTACGGGACAGGGGGCGCCTATGGCTACACCTTC
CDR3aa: CASSYGTGGAYGYTF

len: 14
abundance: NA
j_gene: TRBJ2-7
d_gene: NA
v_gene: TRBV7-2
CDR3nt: TGTGCCAGCAGCTTGGAGGGGGGCGCTTACGAGCAGTACTTC
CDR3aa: CASSLEGGAYEQYF

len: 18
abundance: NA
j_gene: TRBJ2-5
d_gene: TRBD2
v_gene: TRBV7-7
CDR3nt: TGTGCTAGCAGCTTAGTCCCTCCAACTAGCGGGGGCCAAGAGACCCAGTACTTC
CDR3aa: CASSLVPPTSGGQETQYF

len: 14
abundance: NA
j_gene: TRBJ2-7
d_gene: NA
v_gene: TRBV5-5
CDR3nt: TGTGCCAGCAGCTTGATGTTAGGGCTGGACGAGCAGTACTTC
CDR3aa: CASSLMLGLDEQYF

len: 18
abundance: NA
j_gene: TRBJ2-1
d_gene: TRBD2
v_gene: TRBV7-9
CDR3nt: TGTGCCAGCAGCTTTCGGACATTAGCGGGGGGCTCCTACAATGAGCAGTTCTTC
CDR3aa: CASSFRTLAGGSYNEQFF

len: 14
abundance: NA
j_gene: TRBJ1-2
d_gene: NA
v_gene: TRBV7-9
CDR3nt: TGTGCCAGCAGCCCAACCGGGTCTTTCTATGGCTACACCTTC
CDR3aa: CASSPTGSFYGYTF

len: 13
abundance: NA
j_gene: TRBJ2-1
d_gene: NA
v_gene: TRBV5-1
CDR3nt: TGCGCCAGCAGCGCGGACACTGGCAATGAGCAGTTCTTC
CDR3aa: CASSADTGNEQFF

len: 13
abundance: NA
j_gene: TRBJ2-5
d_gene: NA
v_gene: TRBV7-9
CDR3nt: TGTGCCAGCAGCTTAGAGGGGGGAGAGACCCAGTACTTC
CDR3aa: CASSLEGGETQYF

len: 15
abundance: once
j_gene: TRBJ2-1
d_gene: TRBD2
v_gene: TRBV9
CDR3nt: TGTGCCAGCAGACGGGGGCTAGCGGGAGAGAATGAGCAGTTCTTC
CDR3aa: CASRRGLAGENEQFF

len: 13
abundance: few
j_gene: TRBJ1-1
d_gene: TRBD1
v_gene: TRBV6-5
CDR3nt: TGTGCCAGCAGTCACCAGGGGGTCACTGAAGCTTTCTTT
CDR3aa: CASSHQGVTEAFF

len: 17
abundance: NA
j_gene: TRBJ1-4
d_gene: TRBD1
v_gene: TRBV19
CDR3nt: TGTGCCAGTAGTACCCGGGACAGAGGGCTCCCCAATGAAAAACTGTTTTTT
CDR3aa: CASSTRDRGLPNEKLFF

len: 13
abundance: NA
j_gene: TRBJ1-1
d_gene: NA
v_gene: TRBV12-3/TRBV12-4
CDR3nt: TGTGCCAGCACCTTGGAGATGAACACTGAAGCTTTCTTT
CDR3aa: CASTLEMNTEAFF

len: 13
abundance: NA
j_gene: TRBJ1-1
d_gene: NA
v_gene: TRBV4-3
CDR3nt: TGCGCCAGCAGCCAAGTACCCGCGGCTGAAGCTTTCTTT
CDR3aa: CASSQVPAAEAFF

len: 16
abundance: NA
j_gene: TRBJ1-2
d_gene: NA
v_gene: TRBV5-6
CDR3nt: TGTGCCAGCAGCCCCCCGGTGGGCCGGCGGTACTATGGCTACACCTTC
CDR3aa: CASSPPVGRRYYGYTF

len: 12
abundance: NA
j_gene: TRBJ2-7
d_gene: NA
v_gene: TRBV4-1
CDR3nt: TGCGCCAGCAGCCAACTACAGGGCGAGCAGTACTTC
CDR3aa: CASSQLQGEQYF

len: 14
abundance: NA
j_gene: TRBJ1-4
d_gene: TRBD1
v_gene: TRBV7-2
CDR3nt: TGTGCCAGCAGCGCGGACAGGGGCCCTGAAAAACTGTTTTTT
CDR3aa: CASSADRGPEKLFF

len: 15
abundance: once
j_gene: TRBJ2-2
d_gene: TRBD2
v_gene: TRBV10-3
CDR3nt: TGTGCCATCAGTGGACTAGCGAGAAACACCGGGGAGCTGTTTTTT
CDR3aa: CAISGLARNTGELFF

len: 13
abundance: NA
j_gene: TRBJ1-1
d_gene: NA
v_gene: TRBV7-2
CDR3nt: TGTGCCAGCAGCTCAGGGTGGAGAACTGAAGCTTTCTTT
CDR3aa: CASSSGWRTEAFF

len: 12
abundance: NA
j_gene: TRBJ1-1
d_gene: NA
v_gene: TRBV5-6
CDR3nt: TGTGCCAGCAGCTTCCGGCACCATGAAGCTTTCTTT
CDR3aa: CASSFRHHEAFF

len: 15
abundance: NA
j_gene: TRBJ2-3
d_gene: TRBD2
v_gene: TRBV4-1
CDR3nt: TGCGCCAGCAGTCGTCCAGCGGGAGGAGAAGATACGCAGTATTTT
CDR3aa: CASSRPAGGEDTQYF

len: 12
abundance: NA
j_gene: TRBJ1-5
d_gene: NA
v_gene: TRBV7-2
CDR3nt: TGTGCCAGCAGCTTTAGCAATCAGCCCCAGCATTTT
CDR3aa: CASSFSNQPQHF

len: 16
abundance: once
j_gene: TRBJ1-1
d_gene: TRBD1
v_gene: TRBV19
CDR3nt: TGTGCCAGTAGTCCGTCCGACAGGGGCATTGTTTTGGAAGCTTTCTTT
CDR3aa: CASSPSDRGIVLEAFF

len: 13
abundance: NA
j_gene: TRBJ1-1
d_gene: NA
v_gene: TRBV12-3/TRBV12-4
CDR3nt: TGTGCCAGCAGTGGGACGGCGAACACTGAAGCTTTCTTT
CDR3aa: CASSGTANTEAFF

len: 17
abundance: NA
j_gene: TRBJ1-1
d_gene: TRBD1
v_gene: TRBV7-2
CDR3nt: TGTGCCAGCAGCTTAGCGGGCAGGGGGCACATGAACACTGAAGCTTTCTTT
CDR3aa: CASSLAGRGHMNTEAFF

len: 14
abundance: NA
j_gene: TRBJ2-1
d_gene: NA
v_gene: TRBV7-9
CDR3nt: TGTGCCAGCAGCTTAGGTGGGTTGGTCAATGAGCAGTTCTTC
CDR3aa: CASSLGGLVNEQFF

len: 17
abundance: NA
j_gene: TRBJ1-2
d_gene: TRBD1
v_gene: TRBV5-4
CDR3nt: TGTGCCAGCAGTTCCGAGGAGGACAGGGGTTATAACTATGGCTACACCTTC
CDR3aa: CASSSEEDRGYNYGYTF

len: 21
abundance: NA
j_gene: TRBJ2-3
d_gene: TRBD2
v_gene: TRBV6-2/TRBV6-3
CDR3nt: TGTGCCAGCAGTTACCCGAGCAGGAGGACTAGCGGGGGGCTCGACACAGATACGCAGTATTTT
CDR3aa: CASSYPSRRTSGGLDTDTQYF

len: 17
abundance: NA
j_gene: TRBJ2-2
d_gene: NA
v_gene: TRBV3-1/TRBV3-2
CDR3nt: TGTGCCAGCAGCCAAGATCGACGGGGGAGAGGCACCGGGGAGCTGTTTTTT
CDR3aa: CASSQDRRGRGTGELFF

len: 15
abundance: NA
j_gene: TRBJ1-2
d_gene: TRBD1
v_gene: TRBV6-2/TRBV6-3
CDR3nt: TGTGCCAGCAGTTCCTCCGGGACAGAGAACTATGGCTACACCTTC
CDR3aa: CASSSSGTENYGYTF

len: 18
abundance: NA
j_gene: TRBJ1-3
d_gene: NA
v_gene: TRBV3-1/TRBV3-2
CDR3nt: TGTGCCAGCAGCCAACCACCCTTCGGGGTTAACTCTGGAAACACCATATATTTT
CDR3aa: CASSQPPFGVNSGNTIYF

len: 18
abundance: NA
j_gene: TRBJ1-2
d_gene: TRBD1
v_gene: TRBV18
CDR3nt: TGTGCCAGCTCACAATCCTTTTCACCGGGACAGCCAAACTATGGCTACACCTTC
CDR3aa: CASSQSFSPGQPNYGYTF